This note documents a single TCR beta chain sequence. No antigen is known for it. The time point is: baseline pretreatment blood. The treatment denotes: 15 Gy SBRT to primary tumor, nephrectomy 4 weeks later. This renal cell carcinoma was of the clear cell type. Trimming left V 2 bases short and J 2 bases short, with 13 bases between. The CDR3 runs to 16 residues. Per germline, CDR1 LGHNA and CDR2 YSLEER. This record comes from a study of radiation and T cells in renal cell carcinoma. The overall study: Nephrectomy followed 15 Gy stereotactic body radiation by 4 weeks.

Here immunoSEQ multiplex PCR was the method, and the copy in TCRdb shows in-frame clones only, minus some. Of 50,000 to 75,000 clones listed, over 70% are singletons. Study outcomes and limitations: From baseline, blood top tumor clonotypes peaked at 2 weeks post-radiation. No pretreatment tumor biopsies were available for baseline clonotypes.

The input for sequencing was blood, taken from a patient whose treatment included radiotherapy and nephrectomy. The sequence derives from a man in his sixties with renal cell carcinoma. The genes are TRBV4-3 and TRBJ2-1; D is perhaps TRBD1 or TRBD2 (6 bases each). In nucleotides, the CDR3 is TGCGCCAGCAGCCAAACCCCAAGGGGGGCCTACAATGAGCAGTTCTTC. Its translation: CASSQTPRGAYNEQFF.